The source of this T cell receptor (beta chain) is a study of T cell repertoires in cytomegalovirus infection. As for the study in general: CMV infection plus the matching HLA type was flagged by public TCR beta signatures.

The germline CDR1 and CDR2 sequences are DFQATT and SNEGSKA (reference sequence). The CDR3 is made up of 16 amino acids. V trimming: 5 bases; J trimming: 0 bases; junction bases outside the gene matches: 4. A word on this clonotype: The antigen is not known.

TCRdb reanalysed the reads using MiXCR and keeps one entry per CDR3 protein. The table has roughly 120,000 distinct CDR3 sequences, 30% to 35% seen once. The TCR originated in a human donor in good health (CMV status not recorded). Some clones in this sample may be carry-over from other donors' samples. The chain links TRBV20-1 to TRBJ2-3, with 14 bases aligning to TRBD2. The sample consisted of CD8+ T cells from cultured PBMCs, taken from culture after CMV antigen stimulation. DNA of the CDR3: TGCAGTGCTGCAGGGACTAGCGGGGGTAGCACAGATACGCAGTATTTT. Protein product: CSAAGTSGGSTDTQYF.